The rows below give T cell receptor beta chains drawn from one sample of a study of human T cells and chemical hapten exposure. Each CDR3 protein gets one entry after TCRdb re-called the RACE reads with MiXCR. The sample contains more than 300,000 distinct CDR3 sequences, 4.5% to 6% of which appear only once. The input for sequencing was whole blood, taken in connection with sensitization to the hapten diphenylcyclopropenone (DPC). These receptors all stem from a woman aged 45-60 years with alopecia areata. Some clones in this sample may be carry-over from other donors' samples. CDR3s include the opening cysteine and the closing phenylalanine or tryptophan. D genes are given only for firm matches. Size is omitted from some rows. Given values are once, few, many or a class for expanded clones.

>TRBV9|TRBJ1-1|-|many
CASSVAHGGTEAFF
TGTGCCAGCAGCGTAGCTCACGGGGGGACTGAAGCTTTCTTT
>TRBV7-6|TRBJ1-5|-|few
CASSLEGGESSNQPQHF
TGTGCCAGCAGCTTAGAGGGCGGGGAATCTAGCAATCAGCCCCAGCATTTT
>TRBV29-1|TRBJ1-2|-|many
CSVELRGGDYGYTF
TGCAGCGTTGAACTGAGGGGAGGCGACTATGGCTACACCTTC
>TRBV5-4|TRBJ2-1|-|few
CASSRGKVSSNEQFF
TGTGCCAGCAGCCGCGGGAAGGTTTCTTCAAATGAGCAGTTCTTC
>TRBV14|TRBJ2-3|-|few
CASSQVDGRTDTQYF
TGTGCCAGCAGCCAAGTGGACGGGAGAACAGATACGCAGTATTTT
>TRBV3-1|TRBJ2-3|-|-
CASSGTPEGDTQYF
TGTGCCAGCAGCGGGACTCCCGAGGGAGATACGCAGTATTTT
>TRBV5-1|TRBJ1-4|-|many
CASSFMATNEKLFF
TGCGCCAGCAGCTTTATGGCGACTAATGAAAAACTGTTTTTT
>TRBV25-1|TRBJ2-3|TRBD2|few
CASSEYGRVIDTQYF
TGTGCCAGCAGTGAATATGGGAGGGTGATAGATACGCAGTATTTT
>TRBV12-3/TRBV12-4|TRBJ2-1|-|many
CASSLDPPGEQFF
TGTGCCAGCAGTTTAGATCCCCCCGGTGAGCAGTTCTTC
>TRBV20-1|TRBJ2-6|TRBD1|many
CSARVGQVSDVLTF
TGCAGTGCTAGAGTAGGACAGGTCTCTGATGTCCTGACTTTC
>TRBV6-2/TRBV6-3|TRBJ2-5|-|many
CATTKPVQETQYF
TGTGCCACTACTAAACCAGTCCAAGAGACCCAGTACTTC
>TRBV29-1|TRBJ2-3|-|many
CSVEGQGTTDTQYF
TGCAGCGTTGAAGGTCAGGGGACTACAGATACGCAGTATTTT
>TRBV7-2|TRBJ1-1|-|few
CASSFGSINTEAFF
TGTGCCAGCAGCTTTGGCTCGATAAACACTGAAGCTTTCTTT
>TRBV28|TRBJ2-7|-|-
CASSLQVAEQYF
TGTGCCAGCAGTTTGCAGGTCGCCGAGCAGTACTTC
>TRBV7-2|TRBJ2-3|-|-
CASSQNGGGATLGDTQYF
TGTGCCAGCAGCCAGAATGGGGGGGGCGCAACCTTAGGGGATACGCAGTATTTT
>TRBV9|TRBJ2-6|-|few
CASSVNPLSGANVLTF
TGTGCCAGCAGCGTTAACCCCCTCTCTGGGGCCAACGTCCTGACTTTC
>TRBV2|TRBJ2-5|TRBD2|-
CASRMGLAEETQYF
TGTGCCAGCAGAATGGGACTAGCCGAAGAGACCCAGTACTTC
>TRBV20-1|TRBJ2-3|-|-
CSAEIGGDKDTQYF
TGCAGTGCTGAGATAGGGGGGGATAAGGATACGCAGTATTTT
>TRBV7-9|TRBJ1-4|TRBD1|many
CASSPSGTGDEKLFF
TGTGCCAGCAGCCCCTCCGGGACAGGGGATGAAAAACTGTTTTTT
>TRBV24-1|TRBJ2-7|TRBD2|many
CATSDLPTSGPYEQYF
TGTGCCACCAGTGATTTGCCGACTAGCGGTCCCTACGAGCAGTACTTC
>TRBV11-2|TRBJ2-3|-|many
CASSSQGLGTQYF
TGTGCCAGCAGCTCACAGGGACTGGGTACGCAGTATTTT
>TRBV6-2/TRBV6-3|TRBJ2-7|TRBD1|many
CASSTGTGNEQYF
TGTGCCAGCAGTACCGGGACAGGCAACGAGCAGTACTTC
>TRBV27|TRBJ2-3|-|-
CASARGAPSTDTQYF
TGTGCCAGCGCTAGGGGGGCCCCTAGCACAGATACGCAGTATTTT
>TRBV24-1|TRBJ2-5|-|few
CATSDLHRGVETQYF
TGTGCCACCAGTGATTTGCATAGAGGGGTAGAGACCCAGTACTTC
>TRBV20-1|TRBJ2-4|-|many
CSARRPAKNIQYF
TGCAGTGCTAGGAGGCCAGCCAAAAACATTCAGTACTTC
>TRBV4-3|TRBJ2-7|TRBD1|many
CASSQGRTGSYEQYF
TGCGCCAGCAGCCAAGGACGGACAGGGTCCTACGAGCAGTACTTC
>TRBV5-6|TRBJ1-6|-|-
CASSLERKNSPLHF
TGTGCCAGCAGCTTGGAACGGAAAAATTCACCCCTCCACTTT
>TRBV29-1|TRBJ1-1|TRBD1|many
CSVGGFGQGRVMNTEAFF
TGCAGCGTTGGAGGCTTCGGACAGGGAAGGGTTATGAACACTGAAGCTTTCTTT
>TRBV7-2|TRBJ2-5|-|many
CASSRGREETQYF
TGTGCCAGCAGCCGGGGTCGGGAGGAGACCCAGTACTTC
>TRBV7-9|TRBJ2-7|-|many
CASSLASGDLHEQYF
TGTGCCAGCAGCTTAGCGTCAGGGGATCTGCACGAGCAGTACTTC
>TRBV7-9|TRBJ2-2|-|many
CASSLEPGELFF
TGTGCCAGCAGCTTAGAACCCGGGGAGCTGTTTTTT